This T cell receptor (beta chain) was captured by sequencing in a study of early T cells in non-severe SARS-CoV-2 infection. TCRdb itself ran the 5' RACE reads through MiXCR, one entry per CDR3 protein. The sample records roughly 69,000 distinct CDR3 sequences, approximately 9.1% being singletons. Germline trimming cut 2 bases from V and 0 bases from J; bases unmatched to any gene: 7. This CDR3 spans 19 amino acids. Germline lookup yields CDR1 SGHTA and CDR2 FQGNSA. The chain uses TRBV7-2 and TRBJ2-3; 14 bases agree with TRBD2. The specimen comprised whole blood, sampled at baseline. The source of this sequence is an adult who was a healthcare worker with PCR-confirmed SARS-CoV-2 infection or an uninfected control (not recorded which). In nucleotides, the CDR3 is TGTGCCAGCAGCTTACGACTAGCGGGAGGGGGCAAAAGCACAGATACGCAGTATTTT. As protein: CASSLRLAGGGKSTDTQYF.